The TCR beta chain under discussion was sequenced for a study of OX40 agonist ivuxolimab in advanced cancers. Broadly, across the study: Ivuxolimab, which targeted the costimulatory receptor OX40 (CD134), was an agonistic, fully human IgG2 monoclonal antibody. The paper describes the monotherapy dose-escalation part (N = 52 patients) of the phase I trial of ivuxolimab. Intravenous ivuxolimab was administered to patients every 2 weeks at six dose levels: 0.01, 0.1, 0.3, 1.5, 3 and 10 mg/kg. In the dose-escalation cohort, roughly 80% of patients were male, and the mean age was approximately 60 years, with a range of 23 to 79. The purpose of peripheral TCRbeta sequencing was to test whether ivuxolimab changed TCR sequence diversity and led to clonal T-cell expansion. Of the roughly 51 dose-escalation patients, hepatocellular carcinoma was present in approximately 20, melanoma in approximately 15, renal cell carcinoma in 9 and head and neck cancer in 9. Prior anti-PD-1, anti-PD-L1 or anti-CTLA-4 therapy was permitted, and checkpoint inhibitors had been received by about 37% of dose-escalation patients. Partial responses were achieved by three dose-escalation patients, of whom one had hepatocellular carcinoma and two had cutaneous melanoma. Study-level results and caveats: Clonal expansion of both CD4+ and CD8+ blood T cells was observed from baseline to week 6 at doses 0.1 to 3.0 mg/kg. The antigen specificity of the peripheral T cells that underwent clonal expansion was not determined. On average, CD8+ T cells showed more expanded clones than CD4+ T cells after ivuxolimab. Low levels of normalized T-cell clonal expansion were also shown by some nonresponding patients. In the 0.1-3.0 mg/kg groups, partial responders were among the patients with the lowest normalized peripheral clonal expansion, particularly in CD8+ T cells.

Patients with a history of autoimmune disease or receiving systemic immunosuppression were excluded from the trial. Peripheral blood for TCR sequencing was collected from all dose cohorts at baseline, on cycle 4 day 1, and on cycle 7 day 1. Samples came from an open-label, multicenter, first-in-human phase I dose-escalation trial of ivuxolimab. Adults with locally advanced or metastatic melanoma, renal cell carcinoma, hepatocellular carcinoma or head and neck squamous cell carcinoma were enrolled in the trial. Before TCR sequencing, CD4+ T cells and CD8+ T cells were sorted from peripheral blood as separate populations. To sequence the TCRbeta CDR3 region, genomic DNA was isolated from the sorted cells. The immunoSEQ Assay was used to sequence the TCRbeta CDR3 regions. TCRdb retrieved this table from immuneACCESS and kept in-frame rearrangements only. Not all clones are present; in checked studies, unresolved V genes account for under half, and no reason is known for the remainder. This sample holds 65,000 to 75,000 clones; 88% were observed only once. The ten top clones hold around 0.56% of the sample.

Points on this clone: Its target antigen remains unknown. No much larger clone exists at a distance of one base, and base qualities are not known.

The CDR3, from cysteine to phenylalanine, totals 11 residues. Only the CDR3 portion is preserved as DNA: 33 bases, with reading frame beginning at the first base. The germline V gene specifies SGHDT as CDR1 and YYEEEE as CDR2. V is clipped by 0 bases and J by 18 bases, and the sequence between their germline boundaries is 10 bases long. This specimen consisted of CD4+ or CD8+ T cells sorted from blood, obtained in a trial of the OX40 agonist ivuxolimab. The chain is assembled from TRBV5-6 and TRBJ2-6; the D gene is unclear. This TCR derives from an adult with an advanced solid tumor such as melanoma, head and neck, liver or kidney cancer. The CDR3 amino acid sequence is: CASSLGSKTTF. The sequenced DNA: TGTGCCAGCAGCTTGGGGTCTAAAACGACTTTC.